This record concerns one T cell receptor beta chain sequence. Profiling relied on immunoSEQ multiplex PCR, and the TCRdb table lists in-frame clones only, not all of them. The sample lists under 95,000 clones; about 89% were seen once. Trimming removed 10 bases from V and 0 bases from J, with 9 bases in between. Germline-derived CDR1 and CDR2 are MGHDK and SYGVNS. CDR3 length: 12 residues. The source of the sample is a study of control samples from healthy donors and cancer patients. Sequencing was performed on blood. The chain has TRBV25-1 and TRBJ1-2; D is unresolved. The origin of this receptor is a woman aged 30 to 39 in good health. CDR3 sequence (DNA): TGTGCCATCCAGGATCCTAACTATGGCTACACCTTC. This sequence encodes CAIQDPNYGYTF.